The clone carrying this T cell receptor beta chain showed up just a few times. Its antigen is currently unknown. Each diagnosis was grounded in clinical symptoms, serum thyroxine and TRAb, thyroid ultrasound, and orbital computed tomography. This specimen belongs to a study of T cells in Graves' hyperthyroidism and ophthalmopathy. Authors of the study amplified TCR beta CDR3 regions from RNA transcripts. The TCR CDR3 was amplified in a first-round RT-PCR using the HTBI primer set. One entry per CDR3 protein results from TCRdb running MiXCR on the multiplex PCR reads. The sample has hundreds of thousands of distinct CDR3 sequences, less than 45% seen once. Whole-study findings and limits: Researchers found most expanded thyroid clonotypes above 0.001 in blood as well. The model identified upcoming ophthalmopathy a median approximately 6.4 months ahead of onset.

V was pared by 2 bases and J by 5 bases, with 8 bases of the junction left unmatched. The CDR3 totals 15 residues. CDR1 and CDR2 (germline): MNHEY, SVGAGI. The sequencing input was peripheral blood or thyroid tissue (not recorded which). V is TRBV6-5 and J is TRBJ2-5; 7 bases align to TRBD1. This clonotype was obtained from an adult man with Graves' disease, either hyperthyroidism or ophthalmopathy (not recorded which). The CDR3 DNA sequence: TGTGCCAGCAGTTACGGGGGTCAGGGGGATGAGACCCAGTACTTC. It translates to CASSYGGQGDETQYF.